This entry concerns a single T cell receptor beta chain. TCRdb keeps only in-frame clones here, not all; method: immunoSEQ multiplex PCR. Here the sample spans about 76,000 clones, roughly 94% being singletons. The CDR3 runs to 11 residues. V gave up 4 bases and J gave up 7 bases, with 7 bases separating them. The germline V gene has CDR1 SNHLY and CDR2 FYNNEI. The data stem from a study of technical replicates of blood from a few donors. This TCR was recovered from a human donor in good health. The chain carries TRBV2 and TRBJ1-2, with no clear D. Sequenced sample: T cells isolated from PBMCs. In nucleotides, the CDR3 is TGTGCCAGCAGTGCTGAGGGTGGCTACACCTTC. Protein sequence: CASSAEGGYTF.